These 28 T cell receptor beta chains were sequenced from one sample in a study of blood T cell repertoires in COVID-19. Only in-frame clones appear in the TCRdb table, and some are missing; sequencing was by immunoSEQ multiplex PCR. The data contain under 250,000 clones, about 79% of them singletons. The specimen sequenced was PBMCs or T cells enriched from blood (not recorded which). The receptors here all came from a woman aged 60-75 years who had recovered from COVID-19.

The chain uses TRBV19 and TRBJ2-4, with 9 positions matching TRBD1. From germline, CDR1 is LNHDA and CDR2 SQIVND (reference sequence). CDR3 size: 17 residues. Trimming took 2 bases from V and 6 from J; bases not matched to a gene: 11. The CDR3 nucleotides are TGTGCCAGTAGTATACTCCGGACAGGGGAAGGCCGAAACATTCAGTACTTC. Its protein is CASSILRTGEGRNIQYF.

V usage is TRBV7-8 and J usage is TRBJ1-1; D is possibly TRBD1 (5 bases). Germline V gene lookup returns CDR1 SGHVS and CDR2 FQNEAQ. The CDR3 is made up of 14 amino acids. V gave up 0 bases and J gave up 4 bases, with 9 bases separating them. CDR3 loop: CASSLAIGGTEAFF. For the CDR3, the DNA is TGTGCCAGCAGCTTAGCTATCGGGGGCACTGAAGCTTTCTTT.

V gene TRBV18 combines with J gene TRBJ1-1, with 7 bases aligning to TRBD1. The J segment lost 5 bases and the V segment lost 4 bases, leaving 7 bases of the junction unmatched. Germline V gene data show CDR1 as KGHSH and CDR2 as LQKENI. The CDR3 has 14 amino acids. CDR3 DNA: TGTGCCAGCTCACTCCAGGGGGAATCGACTGAAGCTTTCTTT. This encodes CASSLQGESTEAFF.

This chain joins TRBV19 and TRBJ2-5; 8 nucleotides line up with TRBD1. CDR1 is LNHDA and CDR2 is SQIVND in the germline V gene (reference sequence). The V and J ends lost 1 base and 3 bases, in that order; junction bases with no gene match: 10. The CDR3 has 17 residues. The CDR3 region is CASSIGSAGGIKETQYF. The CDR3, as DNA: TGTGCCAGTAGTATAGGGTCGGCAGGGGGCATAAAAGAGACCCAGTACTTC.

The chain uses TRBV9 and TRBJ2-4; TRBD1 matches 12 bases. The V gene's germline CDR1 is SGDLS and CDR2 YYNGEE. The CDR3 length is 16 residues. After removal of 3 bases from V and 1 base from J, the junction contained 2 bases not matched to a gene. The CDR3 reads CASSGDRGLAKNIQYF. CDR3 bases: TGTGCCAGCAGCGGGGACAGGGGGCTGGCCAAAAACATTCAGTACTTC. Combining the CDR3 with reference TRBV9 and TRBJ2-4 gives the whole variable domain DSGVTQTPKHLITATGQRVTLRCSPRSGDLSVYWYQQSLDQGLQFLIQYYNGEERAKGNILERFSAQQFPDLHSELNLSSLELGDSALYFCASSGDRGLAKNIQYFGAGTRLSVL.

The V gene is TRBV5-1, the J gene TRBJ2-7; 9 positions match TRBD1. From germline, CDR1 is SGHRS and CDR2 YFSETQ. This CDR3 is 15 amino acids long. The V segment lost 7 bases and the J segment 5 bases; nucleotides outside the gene matches: 13. The CDR3 here is CASGGGTGWANEQYF. The CDR3 region has the DNA TGCGCCAGCGGAGGAGGGACAGGGTGGGCAAACGAGCAGTACTTC.

There are a few counts of this clone. This chain uses TRBV6-2 or TRBV6-3 with TRBJ1-5, with TRBD1 matching over 9 bases. This CDR3 comprises 17 residues. CDR1 is MNHEY, CDR2 SVGEGT, per germline. Trimming at V came to 4 bases and at J to 0 bases, leaving 7 bases not matched to a gene. The CDR3 DNA follows: TGTGCCAGCAGTTCCTTCGCGGACAGGGGTAGCAATCAGCCCCAGCATTTT. This translates into CASSSFADRGSNQPQHF.

The genes are TRBV4-3 and TRBJ1-6; 7 positions match TRBD1. This CDR3 has 16 residues. V shed 4 bases and J 6 bases; nucleotides not matched to a gene: 9. CDR1 is LGHNA, CDR2 YSLEER, per germline. CDR3 loop: CASSLAEGAGNSPLHF. Written as DNA, the CDR3 is TGCGCCAGCAGCCTCGCAGAGGGGGCCGGTAATTCACCCCTCCACTTT.

This clone was observed a few times. This chain joins TRBV19 and TRBJ2-6; 9 nucleotides agree with TRBD1. CDR1 and CDR2 (germline): LNHDA, SQIVND (reference sequence). Trimming removed 4 bases from V and 0 bases from J; junction bases left unmatched: 4. This CDR3 has 17 residues. CDR3 amino acids: CASSKGQGYSGANVLTF. CDR3 sequence (DNA): TGTGCCAGTAGTAAGGGACAGGGCTACTCTGGGGCCAACGTCCTGACTTTC.

This sequence joins TRBV7-9 and TRBJ2-1; TRBD1 matches 7 bases. J lost 4 bases, V lost 1 base, and 4 bases had no gene match. The germline V gene has CDR1 SEHNR and CDR2 FQNEAQ (reference sequence). CDR3 length equals 15 residues. CDR3 residues: CASSLGTGLYNEQFF. The CDR3 DNA is TGTGCCAGCAGCTTAGGGACAGGACTGTACAATGAGCAGTTCTTC.

This clone was found a few times. The gene calls are TRBV5-1 and TRBJ1-4; TRBD1 agrees at 8 bases. Trimming took 4 bases from V and 7 from J; bases not matched to a gene: 6. Germline V gene sequence: CDR1 SGHRS, CDR2 YFSETQ. The CDR3 spans 14 residues. The CDR3 here is CASSAGTGVEKLFF. For the CDR3, the DNA is TGCGCCAGCAGCGCCGGGACAGGAGTTGAAAAACTGTTTTTT.

The chain links TRBV5-6 to TRBJ2-7; D gene uncertain. V lost 0 bases and J lost 4, with 8 bases in between. The CDR3 has 13 residues. CDR1 SGHDT and CDR2 YYEEEE come from the germline V gene. In nucleotides, the CDR3 is TGTGCCAGCAGCTTGGGTTCCCTATACGAGCAGTACTTC. It is translated as CASSLGSLYEQYF.

The V and J genes are TRBV3-1 (or the pseudogene TRBV3-2) and TRBJ2-1, with D maybe TRBD1 (6 bases). V shed 0 bases and J shed 7 bases, with 16 bases lying between them. Germline V gene sequence: CDR1 LGHDT, CDR2 YNNKEL (reference sequence). This CDR3 comprises 16 residues. CDR3 amino acids: CASSQDLQGRGNEQFF. The CDR3 nucleotides are TGTGCCAGCAGCCAAGATTTACAGGGAAGAGGAAATGAGCAGTTCTTC.

The chain links TRBV2 to TRBJ2-7, with 9 bases aligning to TRBD1. Germline CDR1 is SNHLY and CDR2 is FYNNEI. The V segment lost 7 bases and the J segment 5 bases; nucleotides outside the gene matches: 9. The CDR3 has 14 amino acids. This CDR3 is CASKEQGAADEQYF. The DNA of the CDR3 is TGTGCCAGCAAAGAACAGGGGGCGGCCGACGAGCAGTACTTC. Using reference TRBV2 and TRBJ2-7 for the parts outside the CDR3, the full variable domain is EPEVTQTPSHQVTQMGQEVILRCVPISNHLYFYWYRQILGQKVEFLVSFYNNEISEKSEIFDDQFSVERPDGSNFTLKIRSTKLEDSAMYFCASKEQGAADEQYFGPGTRLTVT.

CDR3 sequence reads: CASSANGQSMETQYF. The CDR3 DNA reads as TGTGCCAGCAGCGCAAACGGACAGTCTATGGAGACCCAGTACTTC. V and J are TRBV9 and TRBJ2-5; TRBD1 might be the D (6 bases). The CDR3 sequence is 15 residues long. The V gene lost 3 bases and the J gene lost 5 bases, with 17 bases spanning the gap. Germline V gene sequence: CDR1 SGDLS, CDR2 YYNGEE.

This clone appeared once. The chain recombines TRBV6-5 with TRBJ1-5; 10 bases match TRBD1. The CDR3 extends over 15 amino acids. Germline loops: CDR1 MNHEY, CDR2 SVGAGI. V dropped 7 bases and J dropped 8; count of bases not matched to a gene: 11. In DNA, the CDR3 is TGTGCCAGCACCAGGGGGACAGGGGAAAGGGAGCCCCAGCATTTT. Residues: CASTRGTGEREPQHF.

The V and J genes are TRBV5-8 and TRBJ2-4; maybe TRBD1 (5 bases). The CDR3 is 14 amino acids. The V end was cut by 0 bases, the J end by 7 bases, with 11 bases between. CDR1 and CDR2 (germline): SGHTS, YDEGEE. The CDR3 nucleotides are TGTGCCAGCAGCTTGGGTCAGGGTTGGAACATTCAGTACTTC. This translates into CASSLGQGWNIQYF.

The chain links TRBV15 to TRBJ1-1; 7 positions agree with TRBD1. The CDR3 is 15 amino acids. The germline gives CDR1 LNHNV, CDR2 YYDKDF (reference sequence). Unmatched junction bases numbered 4, after V lost 1 base and J lost 2 bases. The chain's CDR3 is CATSRGGQTNTEAFF. The CDR3 bases are TGTGCCACCAGCAGAGGGGGACAGACAAACACTGAAGCTTTCTTT.

This clone was seen ten or more times. For the CDR3, the DNA is TGTGCCAGCAGAACCGGGGGGAGCTCCTACAATGAGCAGTTCTTC. Its translation: CASRTGGSSYNEQFF. V usage is TRBV27 and J usage is TRBJ2-1; 7 bases match TRBD2. V dropped 6 bases and J dropped 0; count of bases not matched to a gene: 5. Germline CDR1 is MNHEY and CDR2 is SMNVEV (reference sequence). This CDR3 is built from 15 residues.

This rearrangement joins TRBV19 to TRBJ1-1; 8 nucleotides agree with TRBD1. V gave up 5 bases and J gave up 2 bases; unmatched junction bases: 7. CDR3 length: 15 amino acids. Germline CDR1 is LNHDA and CDR2 is SQIVND (reference sequence). CDR3 in DNA: TGTGCCAGTAGTCTGACAGGGGAGGCTAACACTGAAGCTTTCTTT. Amino acid sequence: CASSLTGEANTEAFF.

V and J are TRBV6-6 and TRBJ1-1; perhaps TRBD1 as D (6 bases). V lost 5 bases, J lost 0 bases, and 13 bases lay in between. The CDR3 runs to 15 residues. Looked up from germline, CDR1 is MNHNY and CDR2 is SVGAGI (reference sequence). The CDR3 DNA follows: TGTGCCAGCAGTCCACCGGACAGCTTGAACACTGAAGCTTTCTTT. It codes for CASSPPDSLNTEAFF.

This clone was observed a single time. The chain recombines TRBV29-1 with TRBJ2-7; D not resolved. Germline CDR1 reads SQVTM; CDR2 reads ANQGSEA. The CDR3 has 12 residues. Trimming took off 6 bases at V and 2 bases at J, with 11 bases between the two ends. The CDR3: CSVATSPYEQYF. CDR3 nucleotides: TGCAGCGTGGCGACAAGCCCCTACGAGCAGTACTTC.

This chain joins TRBV6-6 and TRBJ2-2; 10 nucleotides line up with TRBD2. The length of the CDR3 is 15 residues. Germline CDR1 and CDR2: MNHNY and SVGAGI (reference sequence). V dropped 7 bases and J dropped 1; count of bases not matched to a gene: 3. The CDR3 spells CASKIAGGNTGELFF. For the CDR3, the DNA is TGTGCCAGCAAAATAGCGGGGGGGAACACCGGGGAGCTGTTTTTT.

The V and J genes are TRBV5-1 and TRBJ1-2, with D unresolved. The germline V gene encodes CDR1 SGHRS and CDR2 YFSETQ. With 7 bases removed from V and 5 bases from J, the gap between germline ends came to 9 bases. There are 11 residues in the CDR3. CDR3 sequence reads: CASSTGYGYTF. The DNA for the CDR3 is TGCGCCAGCTCGACGGGATATGGCTACACCTTC. The full variable domain, with the rest looked up from reference TRBV5-1 and TRBJ1-2, is KAGVTQTPRYLIKTRGQQVTLSCSPISGHRSVSWYQQTPGQGLQFLFEYFSETQRNKGNFPGRFSGRQFSNSRSEMNVSTLELGDSALYLCASSTGYGYTFGSGTRLTVV.

CDR3 loop: CASSLPGKRGYTF. For the CDR3, the DNA is TGTGCCAGCAGCTTACCGGGGAAGAGAGGCTACACCTTC. The rearrangement links TRBV7-8 to TRBJ1-2; no firm D call. There are 13 residues in the CDR3. V lost 2 bases, J lost 8 bases, and 12 bases lay in between. Looked up from germline, CDR1 is SGHVS and CDR2 is FQNEAQ.

The table lists this clone with a few counts. In the same sample, other DNA sequences code for this CDR3. This chain uses TRBV7-9 with TRBJ2-7; TRBD1 might be the D (6 bases). Germline-derived CDR1 and CDR2 are SEHNR and FQNEAQ (reference sequence). This CDR3 spans 12 amino acids. With 4 bases removed from V and 4 bases from J, the gap between germline ends came to 8 bases. CDR3 sequence: CASSSQGYEQYF. CDR3 coding DNA: TGTGCCAGCAGCTCACAGGGATACGAGCAGTACTTC.

V usage is TRBV20-1 and J usage is TRBJ2-1; 11 nucleotides agree with TRBD2. CDR3 size: 18 residues. With V trimmed by 3 bases and J by 1 base, 11 bases remained unmatched. In germline, CDR1 is DFQATT, CDR2 SNEGSKA (reference sequence). The CDR3 nucleotides read TGCAGTGCTAGTTCCATGCCGGGACTAGCGGTTTCCTACAATGAGCAGTTCTTC. Its protein product is CSASSMPGLAVSYNEQFF.

This clone was detected only once. The chain couples TRBV27 to TRBJ1-5, with D possibly matching TRBD1 (5 bases). The CDR3 length is 15 residues. V lost 1 base to trimming and J lost 5 bases, with 12 bases between them. Germline CDR1 and CDR2: MNHEY and SMNVEV (reference sequence). This CDR3 is CASSLWAGKDQPQHF. The CDR3, as DNA: TGTGCCAGCAGTTTATGGGCAGGGAAGGATCAGCCCCAGCATTTT.